The present entry profiles one T cell receptor (beta chain) with its context. Antigen specificity is unknown. The CDR3 has 15 residues. Germline CDR1 and CDR2: DFQATT and SNEGSKA (reference sequence). J was trimmed by 5 bases and V by 0 bases; bases with no gene match: 7. The data are from a study of metastatic and nonmetastatic thyroid tumors. The overall study: Both malignant and benign thyroid patients supplied peripheral blood and tumor or nodule tissue samples, across which the repertoires of these patients were then compared. Whole-study findings and limits: Within blood and tumor, benign nodules reportedly had significantly lower TCR beta diversity than malignant thyroid tumors did.

All patients were untreated before thyroid surgery. Per the original methods: It was from CDR3 differences across clinicopathological groups that a distant-metastasis classifier for papillary thyroid cancer was built. TCRdb reanalyzed the PCR reads via MiXCR. None of the V and J calls come from the authors' own analysis; TCRdb made them. The table lists approximately 32,000 clones, around a third of them singletons. The sample taken for sequencing was tumor tissue. This TCR came from a female donor with papillary thyroid cancer or a benign thyroid nodule (not recorded which). Some clones in this sample may be carry-over from other donors' samples. The chain combines TRBV20-1 with TRBJ2-3, with TRBD1 identical over 8 bases. In DNA form, the CDR3 reads TGCAGTGCTAGAGATCCCGCAGGGGGCTTAGATACGCAGTATTTT. Residues: CSARDPAGGLDTQYF.